Sequencing of this T cell receptor beta chain was carried out in a study of T cell changes during pregnancy in multiple sclerosis. The V gene's germline CDR1 is SQVTM and CDR2 ANQGSEA. The ends were cut back, 3 bases at V and 4 bases at J, with 15 bases in the middle. The CDR3 contains 14 residues. The method was immunoSEQ multiplex PCR; TCRdb's version includes in-frame clones alone and lacks a portion of them. The sample records 44,000 or so clones, 88% being singletons. This sequence joins TRBV29-1 and TRBJ1-1; TRBD1 is a possible D gene (6 bases). The clonotype comes from a female donor in good health, enrolled as a control in a pregnancy study. The material sequenced was CD8+ T cells from peripheral blood mononuclear cells, taken after pregnancy. CDR3 sequence (DNA): TGCAGCGTTGAGTTTGTAGGCAGGGGCACTGAAGCTTTCTTT. Translating gives CSVEFVGRGTEAFF.